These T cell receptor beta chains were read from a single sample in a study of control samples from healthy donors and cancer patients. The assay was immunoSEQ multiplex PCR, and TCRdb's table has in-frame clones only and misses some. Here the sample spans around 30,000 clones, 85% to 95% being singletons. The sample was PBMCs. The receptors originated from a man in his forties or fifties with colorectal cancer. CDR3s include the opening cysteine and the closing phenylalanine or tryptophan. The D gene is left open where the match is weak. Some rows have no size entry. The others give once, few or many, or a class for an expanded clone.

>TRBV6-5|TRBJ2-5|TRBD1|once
TGTGCCAGCAGTTACTCCCGTAGGACAGGGAGTGAGACCCAGTACTTC
CASSYSRRTGSETQYF
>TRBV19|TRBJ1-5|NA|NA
TGTGCCAGTAGTCTCGAGCCTAATCAGCCCCAGCATTTT
CASSLEPNQPQHF
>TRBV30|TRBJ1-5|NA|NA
TGTGCCTGGAGTGGGACGAATGGGGGGCAGCCCCAGCATTTT
CAWSGTNGGQPQHF
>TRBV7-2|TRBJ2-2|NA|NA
TGTGCCAGCAGCTTAGACGGCGACGAGAACACCGGGGAGCTGTTTTTT
CASSLDGDENTGELFF
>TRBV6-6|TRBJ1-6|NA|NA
TGTGCCAGCAGCCCCGGGCAGAGCTCCTATAATTCACCCCTCCACTTT
CASSPGQSSYNSPLHF
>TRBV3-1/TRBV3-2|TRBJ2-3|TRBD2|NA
TGTGCCAGCAGCCAAGTCGGGGGGTGGGGTACAGATACGCAGTATTTT
CASSQVGGWGTDTQYF
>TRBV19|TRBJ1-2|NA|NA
TGTGCCAGTAGTCCTCCTGACGGGAACTATGGCTACACCTTC
CASSPPDGNYGYTF
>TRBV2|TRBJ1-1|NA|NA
TGTGCCAGCAGGGGGACTCCGAACACTGAAGCTTTCTTT
CASRGTPNTEAFF
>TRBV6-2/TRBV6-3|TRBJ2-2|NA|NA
TGTGCCAGCAGTTACGTGCCCGGGGGATCGAACACCGGGGAGCTGTTTTTT
CASSYVPGGSNTGELFF
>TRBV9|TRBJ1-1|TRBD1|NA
TGTGCCAGCAGCCCAAGGACAGGGAGCGAAGCTTTCTTT
CASSPRTGSEAFF
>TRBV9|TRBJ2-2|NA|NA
TGTGCCAGCAGCCAACAGTACAGCACCGGGGAGCTGTTTTTT
CASSQQYSTGELFF
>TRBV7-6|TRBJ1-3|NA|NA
TGTGCCAGCAGCTTAGATCGGGGTTGGGCTGGAAACACCATATATTTT
CASSLDRGWAGNTIYF
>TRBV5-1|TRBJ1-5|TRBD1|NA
TGCGCCAGCAGCTTGTCGGGACAGAGCAATCAGCCCCAGCATTTT
CASSLSGQSNQPQHF
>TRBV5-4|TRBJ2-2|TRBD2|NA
TGTGCCAGCAGCTTGACCCAGGGACTACCCCTTAACACCGGGGAGCTGTTTTTT
CASSLTQGLPLNTGELFF
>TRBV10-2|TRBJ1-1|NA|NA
TGCGCCAGCAGTGAGTCGACAGGCGAAGCTTTCTTT
CASSESTGEAFF
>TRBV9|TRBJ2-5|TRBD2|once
TGTGCCAGCAGCGTAGTCGGCGGGGGGGCCGTGGAGACCCAGTACTTC
CASSVVGGGAVETQYF
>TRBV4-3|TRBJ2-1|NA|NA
TGCGCCAGCAGCCAAGACTCACTAGGTCTCTATGAGCAGTTCTTC
CASSQDSLGLYEQFF
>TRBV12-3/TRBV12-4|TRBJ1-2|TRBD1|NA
TGTGCCAGCAGTACGGGGACAGGGCGAAGCTACACCTTC
CASSTGTGRSYTF
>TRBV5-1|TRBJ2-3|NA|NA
TGCGCCTCTGTCCCCGAGGCTAGCCAAATGGGTACGCAGTATTTT
CASVPEASQMGTQYF
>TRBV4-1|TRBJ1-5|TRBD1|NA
TGCGCCAGCAGCCTAGTTCCAACGACAGGGGGCAATCAGCCCCAGCATTTT
CASSLVPTTGGNQPQHF
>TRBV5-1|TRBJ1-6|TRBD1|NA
TGCGCCAGCAGCTCTCAGGGGGCCAACTATAATTCACCCCTCCACTTT
CASSSQGANYNSPLHF
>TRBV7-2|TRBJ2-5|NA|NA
TGTGCCAGCAGCTCCTCCTGGGGGGGCGGGGAGACCCAGTACTTC
CASSSSWGGGETQYF
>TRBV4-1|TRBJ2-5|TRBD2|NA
TGCGCCAGCAGCCCCCAGGTGGTAGCGGGGGGTGTATACCAAGAGACCCAGTACTTC
CASSPQVVAGGVYQETQYF
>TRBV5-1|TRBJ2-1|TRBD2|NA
TGCGCCAGCAGCTTGGGTCGGGGGGGTCCCAATGAGCAGTTCTTC
CASSLGRGGPNEQFF
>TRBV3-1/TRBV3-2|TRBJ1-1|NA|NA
TGTGCCAGCAGCCAAGATCGGACTGGGGCAGCTTTCTTT
CASSQDRTGAAFF
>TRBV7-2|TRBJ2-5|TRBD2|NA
TGTGCCAGCAGCCCTGGACTAGCGGAAGAGACCCAGTACTTC
CASSPGLAEETQYF
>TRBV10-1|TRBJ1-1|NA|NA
TGCGCCAGCGACGGGTCCCCGGGGAACACTGAAGCTTTCTTT
CASDGSPGNTEAFF
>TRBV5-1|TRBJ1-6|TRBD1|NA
TGCGCCAGCAGCTTGGGGACAGGGGGCAATTCACCCCTCCACTTT
CASSLGTGGNSPLHF
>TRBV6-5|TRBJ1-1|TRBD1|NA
TGTGCCATCCGACAGGGAGACGCTGAAGCTTTCTTT
CAIRQGDAEAFF